This T cell receptor beta chain originates from a study of T-cell memory formation after mild COVID-19. Study information: In these data, TCR clusters were largely donor specific. Broader study findings: Pre-infection memory harbored some responding clones, suggesting cross-reactive memory joined. A balance of CD4 and CD8 characterized clones contracting day 15 to 85, whereas later expanders leaned CD4+.

CDR1 is MNHEY, CDR2 SVGAGI, per germline. The CDR3 loop spans 14 amino acids. The V gene lost 2 bases and the J gene lost 6 bases, with 13 bases spanning the gap. This clonotype was seen a handful of times. No antigen is known for it. A single record per CDR3 protein comes from TCRdb applying MiXCR to the 5' RACE reads. The sample consists of some 260,000 distinct CDR3 sequences, about 16% of them appearing once. V gene TRBV6-5 combines with J gene TRBJ1-2; no definite D call. The source is a man aged 18 to 30 who had mild COVID-19 (a few samples of this study predate the infection). Cell type and time point are not known. What was sequenced was PBMCs or a T cell subset sorted from them (not recorded which). CDR3 coding DNA: TGTGCCAGCAGTTACGGGAAGGGCAGGCATGGCTACACCTTC. Translated, it gives CASSYGKGRHGYTF.